This T cell receptor beta chain stems from a study of blood T cells in healthy people across ages. Findings and limits, study-wide: Donors of long life had a larger count of naive CD4+ cells and greater diversity than aged donors.

V lost 0 bases, J lost 4 bases, and 6 bases stayed unmatched. CDR3 length: 15 residues. The germline gives CDR1 SGHRS, CDR2 YFSETQ. This clonotype was seen a few times. Its antigen is undetermined. The donors, healthy Caucasians from Russia, were aged roughly 6 to 90. Samples had at least 6.5 million PBMCs isolated from them. Combining a sample-barcoded 5' primer with a J-beta primer mix, a second PCR ran for about 7 to 11 cycles. Every cDNA molecule bore a tag from a template-switch adaptor containing 12 random nucleotides. MiXCR, applied by TCRdb to the 5' RACE reads, yields one record per CDR3 protein. The sample comprises hundreds of thousands of distinct CDR3 sequences, less than 70% of which are singletons, and approximately 40% rests with the top ten.

The TCR comes from a man aged 80 or over in good health. The chain carries TRBV5-1 and TRBJ2-5, with 7 bases that match TRBD1. What was sequenced was blood. CDR3 loop: CASSLVGTASETQYF. In DNA form, the CDR3 reads TGCGCCAGCAGCTTGGTGGGGACAGCTTCAGAGACCCAGTACTTC.